This passage covers 8 T cell receptor beta chains from one sample sequenced in a study of T cell responses to AZD1222 COVID-19 vaccine. Assay used: immunoSEQ multiplex PCR; TCRdb lists only in-frame clones, some missing. The data contain some 130,000 clones, about 91% of them singletons. The specimen comprised peripheral blood, sampled on day 0 of AZD1222 vaccination. These receptors were collected from an adult in good health.

This clone was counted once. The chain links TRBV7-2 to TRBJ1-1, with D perhaps matching TRBD1 (6 bases). The CDR3 has 13 residues. Between the trimmed V and J ends, which lost 5 bases and 4 bases, there was a span of 11 bases. Per germline, CDR1 SGHTA and CDR2 FQGNSA. CDR3 sequence: CASSGQGGTEAFF. Here the CDR3 DNA reads TGTGCCAGCAGCGGACAAGGGGGCACTGAAGCTTTCTTT.

V is TRBV6-1 and J is TRBJ2-3; weak D call: TRBD2 (5 bases). The V gene lost 5 bases and the J gene lost 4 bases, with 10 bases spanning the gap. The CDR3 contains 13 residues. Germline V gene data show CDR1 as MNHNS and CDR2 as SASEGT. CDR3 sequence reads: CASSSLAPDTQYF. The CDR3 nucleotides read TGTGCCAGCAGTTCTCTAGCTCCAGATACGCAGTATTTT.

The rearrangement joins TRBV9 to TRBJ2-2; 7 nucleotides match TRBD2. The CDR3 covers 17 residues. Germline CDR1 reads SGDLS; CDR2 reads YYNGEE. Losses at the gene ends were 0 bases for V and 0 bases for J; bases not matched to a gene: 5. The CDR3 sequence: CASSVASGGPNTGELFF. The CDR3 nucleotides read TGTGCCAGCAGCGTAGCGTCGGGAGGTCCGAACACCGGGGAGCTGTTTTTT.

This chain connects TRBV10-3 to TRBJ1-3, with D uncertain. The V and J ends lost 3 bases and 4 bases respectively, with 4 bases between them. The CDR3 is 12 residues long. The germline CDR1 and CDR2 sequences are ENHRY and SYGVKD. The CDR3 DNA sequence: TGTGCCATCAGTGAAAGGGGAAACACCATATATTTT. The encoded protein is CAISERGNTIYF.

The sample holds a few counts of this clone. The chain combines TRBV19 with TRBJ1-1, with D tentatively TRBD1 (5 bases). This CDR3 is 15 amino acids long. Germline assignment: CDR1 LNHDA and CDR2 SQIVND (reference sequence). Trimming removed 5 bases from V and 7 bases from J, with 20 bases in between. The CDR3 is CASSRDDSFGHEAFF. Here the CDR3 DNA reads TGTGCCAGTAGTCGAGATGACAGCTTCGGTCATGAAGCTTTCTTT.

The chain recombines TRBV27 with TRBJ1-4, with D unclear. Germline values: CDR1 MNHEY, CDR2 SMNVEV (reference sequence). Trimming cost V 6 bases and J 0 bases, with 8 bases left between them. The CDR3 contains 14 residues. CDR3 region: CASRPGTTNEKLFF. In nucleotides, the CDR3 is TGTGCCAGCAGGCCGGGCACAACTAATGAAAAACTGTTTTTT.

The count of this clone is one. The chain couples TRBV5-4 to TRBJ1-5, with TRBD1 as a possible D gene (5 bases). Trimming cost V 2 bases and J 7 bases, with 16 bases left between them. Germline V gives CDR1 SGHNT, CDR2 YYREEE (reference sequence). The CDR3 length is 15 residues. CDR3 bases: TGTGCCAGCAGCTTTGGAGGGACTACTCCCCAGCCCCAGCATTTT. This encodes CASSFGGTTPQPQHF. The full variable domain, rest sourced from reference TRBV5-4 and TRBJ1-5, is ETGVTQSPTHLIKTRGQQVTLRCSSQSGHNTVSWYQQALGQGPQFIFQYYREEENGRGNFPPRFSGLQFPNYSSELNVNALELDDSALYLCASSFGGTTPQPQHFGDGTRLSIL.

This clone was seen a few times. V is TRBV5-4 and J is TRBJ2-2; 8 bases are a match to TRBD1. Trimming removed 4 bases from V and 3 bases from J; junction bases left unmatched: 8. CDR3 size: 16 residues. Germline V gene data show CDR1 as SGHNT and CDR2 as YYREEE (reference sequence). CDR3 loop: CASSTDRVWDTGELFF. The CDR3 DNA follows: TGTGCCAGCAGCACGGACAGGGTTTGGGACACCGGGGAGCTGTTTTTT.